The 9 T cell receptor beta chains listed next were all sequenced from one sample in a study of cytomegalovirus exposure and HLA in healthy donors. The assay was immunoSEQ multiplex PCR, and TCRdb's table has in-frame clones only and misses some. The profile shows under 300,000 clones, 86% of them singletons. The sequenced material came from PBMCs. These receptors came from a woman in her thirties in good health and CMV-seropositive.

V gene TRBV30 combines with J gene TRBJ2-5; D is perhaps TRBD1 (8 bases). V lost 1 base and J lost 7, with 19 bases in between. This CDR3 spans 15 amino acids. Germline CDR1 GTSNPN, CDR2 SVGIG (reference sequence). The CDR3 region is CAWSADRGGKGTQYF. Here the CDR3 DNA reads TGTGCCTGGAGTGCCGACAGGGGAGGGAAAGGGACCCAGTACTTC.

The chain has TRBV18 and TRBJ2-1, with D tentatively TRBD2 (5 bases). The germline V gene has CDR1 KGHSH and CDR2 LQKENI. Trimming left V 0 bases short and J 7 bases short, with 13 bases between. The CDR3 extends over 15 amino acids. Written as DNA, the CDR3 is TGTGCCAGCTCACCACCGGGAGATAGGTTGAATGAGCAGTTCTTC. Its translation is CASSPPGDRLNEQFF.

The gene calls are TRBV28 and TRBJ2-7, with D tentatively TRBD1 (6 bases). V was clipped by 6 bases and J by 2 bases, with 17 bases between them. Germline CDR1 MDHEN, CDR2 SYDVKM. This CDR3 has 15 residues. CDR3 DNA sequence: TGTGCCAGCAGCAAACAGGGTGGATGGACCTACGAGCAGTACTTC. It translates to CASSKQGGWTYEQYF.

This clone came up many times. The J gene is TRBJ2-3, the V gene TRBV6-5, with 8 positions matching TRBD2. Germline-derived CDR1 and CDR2 are MNHEY and SVGAGI. The CDR3 is 15 residues long. Germline trimming cut 5 bases from V and 0 bases from J; bases unmatched to any gene: 4. CDR3 loop: CASSNSGASTDTQYF. In DNA, the CDR3 is TGTGCCAGCAGTAATAGCGGGGCTAGCACAGATACGCAGTATTTT.

This clone appeared once. The CDR3 DNA reads TGTGCCAGCTCACCCCTGGGGCAGGGGGCCGGGGAGACCCAGTACTTC. This sequence encodes CASSPLGQGAGETQYF. The chain uses TRBV18 and TRBJ2-5; 8 bases map to TRBD1. V dropped 3 bases and J dropped 5; count of bases not matched to a gene: 11. From germline, CDR1 is KGHSH and CDR2 LQKENI. CDR3 length equals 16 residues.

This sequence joins TRBV19 and TRBJ1-2; D not certain. Trimming pared 0 bases from V and 1 base from J, leaving 6 bases between. Germline V gene lookup returns CDR1 LNHDA and CDR2 SQIVND (reference sequence). This CDR3 is 14 amino acids long. The CDR3: CASSIDSSNYGYTF. The CDR3, as DNA: TGTGCCAGTAGTATAGATTCGAGTAACTATGGCTACACCTTC.

The J gene is TRBJ2-7, the V gene TRBV21-1; TRBD1, as called in the table, went unchecked against the DNA. TRBV21-1 is noted as a pseudogene. CDR3 size: 11 residues. In nucleotides, the CDR3 is TGTGCCAGCACAGACAGCTACGAGCAGTACTTC. Translating gives CASTDSYEQYF.

This clone has only one observation. The chain recombines TRBV7-2 with TRBJ1-2, with D perhaps matching TRBD1 (6 bases). Deletions cut 6 bases from V and 8 bases from J, with 13 bases between. The CDR3 totals 12 residues. Germline values: CDR1 SGHTA, CDR2 FQGNSA. CDR3 sequence reads: CASRLQGWGYTF. CDR3 coding DNA: TGTGCCAGCAGATTACAGGGATGGGGCTACACCTTC.

This sequence joins TRBV11-2 and TRBJ2-5; D is perhaps TRBD2 (5 bases). Trimming cost V 6 bases and J 9 bases, with 11 bases left between them. The CDR3 contains 11 residues. The germline gives CDR1 SGHAT, CDR2 FQNNGV. The CDR3 sequence: CASRNTAAQYF. CDR3 bases: TGTGCCAGCAGAAACACAGCGGCCCAGTACTTC. The full variable domain, with the rest looked up from reference TRBV11-2 and TRBJ2-5, is EAGVAQSPRYKIIEKRQSVAFWCNPISGHATLYWYQQILGQGPKLLIQFQNNGVVDDSQLPKDRFSAERLKGVDSTLKIQPAKLEDSAVYLCASRNTAAQYFGPGTRLLVL.